Below, one TCR beta chain is given with its context. In germline, CDR1 is GTSNPN, CDR2 SVGIG (reference sequence). The CDR3 spans 14 residues. Trimming pared 2 bases from V and 2 bases from J, leaving 12 bases between. This entry belongs to a study of blood T cell repertoires in COVID-19. Across the study: Acute and convalescent COVID-19 samples came from the United States, Italy and Spain. PBMCs, B-cell-depleted T cells, or T cells were the source of the cDNA or gDNA that made up the material.

How the authors handled the data: Amplifying reference gene primers gave estimates of nucleated cell counts. Data came from immunoSEQ multiplex PCR; TCRdb stores just in-frame clones and leaves some out. V and J calls and clone size are copied from that table; D and trimming were computed from the DNA. The table has under 350,000 clones, approximately 83% seen once. The chain uses TRBV30 and TRBJ1-1; D is uncertain. The receptor comes from a woman between 50 and 59 years old who had recovered from COVID-19. The sequencing input was peripheral blood. CDR3 sequence reads: CAWSRLAANTEAFF. CDR3 in DNA: TGTGCCTGGAGTAGGTTAGCGGCCAACACTGAAGCTTTCTTT.